This T cell receptor beta chain was sequenced in a study of blood T cell repertoires in COVID-19. Overall study context: PBMCs, B-cell-depleted T cells, or T cells provided the cDNA or gDNA that made up the material.

Germline lookup yields CDR1 SNHLY and CDR2 FYNNEI. The CDR3 consists of 15 residues. For this clone: Since a much larger clone is just one base distant, this may be a read error. The sample contains more than one DNA sequence encoding this CDR3.

Original processing notes: By means of reference gene primer amplification, nucleated cell counts were estimated. Produced via immunoSEQ multiplex PCR; TCRdb's table is partial and in-frame only. From that table come the V and J calls and clone size; the DNA was used to work out D and trimming. The sample yields about 230,000 clones, about 83% seen once. The sequencing input was peripheral blood. The V call is TRBV2, the J call TRBJ2-7; TRBD2 matches 10 bases. The receptor comes from a woman between 45 and 65 years old with acute or convalescent COVID-19. CDR3 bases: TGTGCCAGCAGTACTAGCGGGGAACAAACCTACGAACAGTACTTC. This gives the protein CASSTSGEQTYEQYF.